Following are 14 T cell receptor beta chains from one sample sequenced in a study of response to subunit inactivated influenza vaccine. TCRdb used MiXCR to reprocess the RT-PCR reads, holding one entry per CDR3 protein. The sample includes some 500,000 distinct CDR3 sequences, 15% to 20% seen only once; the top ten take 3%. The sample here was CD4+ T cells sorted from PBMCs, taken around 2 years after vaccination. The origin of the receptors is a man aged 45-69 years who received an inactivated influenza vaccine.

The rearrangement uses TRBV12-3 or TRBV12-4 and TRBJ2-4; unclear D gene. Deletions cut 3 bases from V and 11 bases from J, with 8 bases between. The CDR3 runs to 11 residues. CDR3 bases: TGTGCCAGCAGTTTTGAGTCTTTTCAGTACTTC. Protein sequence: CASSFESFQYF.

This clonotype was seen more than once but under ten times. The chain links TRBV15 to TRBJ2-3, with D maybe TRBD2 (7 bases). Trimming left V 3 bases short and J 5 bases short, with 18 bases between. Germline V gene data show CDR1 as LNHNV and CDR2 as YYDKDF (reference sequence). The CDR3 is 16 residues long. The CDR3 DNA reads TGTGCCACCAGCAGCCCTGGGGGGGCTAGCGTAGATACGCAGTATTTT. It encodes CATSSPGGASVDTQYF. Together with reference TRBV15 and TRBJ2-3, the CDR3 gives the full variable domain: DAMVIQNPRYQVTQFGKPVTLSCSQTLNHNVMYWYQQKSSQAPKLLFHYYDKDFNNEADTPDNFQSRRPNTSFCFLDIRSPGLGDTAMYLCATSSPGGASVDTQYFGPGTRLTVL.

This clonotype showed up just a few times. The chain links TRBV20-1 to TRBJ2-1; TRBD2 agrees at 9 bases. J lost 0 bases, V lost 3 bases, and 3 bases had no gene match. The CDR3 loop spans 15 amino acids. CDR1 is DFQATT, CDR2 SNEGSKA, per germline (reference sequence). CDR3 in amino acids: CSASPTSGSYNEQFF. The CDR3 DNA sequence: TGCAGTGCTAGCCCGACTAGCGGCTCCTACAATGAGCAGTTCTTC.

The chain joins TRBV12-3 or TRBV12-4 to TRBJ2-4; 7 nucleotides align to TRBD1. The CDR3 length is 16 residues. With V trimmed by 3 bases and J by 2 bases, 7 bases remained unmatched. CDR3 sequence: CASSFVAGGSKNIQYF. The CDR3 region has the DNA TGTGCCAGCAGTTTTGTGGCAGGGGGATCCAAAAACATTCAGTACTTC.

The sample holds a few counts of this clonotype. The gene calls are TRBV7-9 and TRBJ1-1; TRBD1 agrees at 7 bases. The CDR3 extends over 14 amino acids. The V and J ends lost 4 bases and 2 bases, in that order; junction bases with no gene match: 4. Germline V lookup: CDR1 SEHNR, CDR2 FQNEAQ (reference sequence). The CDR3 spells CASSSQGSNTEAFF. CDR3 nucleotide sequence: TGTGCCAGCAGCTCACAGGGGAGTAACACTGAAGCTTTCTTT.

This clonotype appeared a few times. The rearrangement joins TRBV20-1 to TRBJ2-3; 9 positions agree with TRBD1. The CDR3 has 14 amino acids. Unmatched junction bases numbered 5, after V lost 3 bases and J lost 4 bases. From germline, CDR1 is DFQATT and CDR2 SNEGSKA (reference sequence). CDR3 sequence (DNA): TGCAGTGCTAGTCCCGGACAGGGGCCAGATACGCAGTATTTT. Protein: CSASPGQGPDTQYF.

J is TRBJ2-7 and V is TRBV4-3; 8 positions match TRBD2. The CDR3 extends over 13 amino acids. V trimming: 2 bases; J trimming: 4 bases; junction bases outside the gene matches: 1. Looked up from germline, CDR1 is LGHNA and CDR2 is YSLEER. DNA for the CDR3: TGCGCCAGCAGCCAACGGGGGGGTTACGAGCAGTACTTC. It translates to CASSQRGGYEQYF.

The V gene is TRBV7-2, the J gene TRBJ2-1; perhaps TRBD1 as D (6 bases). V was trimmed by 5 bases and J by 0 bases, leaving 11 bases between them. Germline values: CDR1 SGHTA, CDR2 FQGNSA. The CDR3 is 15 amino acids. CDR3 in DNA: TGTGCCAGCAGCCTGAGGACAGACTCCTACAATGAGCAGTTCTTC. This gives the protein CASSLRTDSYNEQFF.

The chain couples TRBV14 to TRBJ2-7; 10 nucleotides match TRBD2. The V gene's germline CDR1 is SGHDN and CDR2 FVKESK. This CDR3 has 15 residues. J lost 4 bases, V lost 0 bases, and 3 bases had no gene match. The CDR3 here is CASSQDSGRRYEQYF. The DNA of the CDR3 is TGTGCCAGCAGCCAAGATAGCGGGAGGAGATACGAGCAGTACTTC.

The chain joins TRBV5-1 to TRBJ2-3; 9 nucleotides align to TRBD1. This CDR3 spans 15 amino acids. V dropped 3 bases and J dropped 5; count of bases not matched to a gene: 7. CDR1 is SGHRS and CDR2 is YFSETQ in the germline V gene. The CDR3 coding sequence is TGCGCCAGCAGCTCCCGGGACAGGGAAGAAGATACGCAGTATTTT. As protein: CASSSRDREEDTQYF.

The CDR3 protein is CASSQDYTSPPYEQYF. CDR3 coding DNA: TGCGCCAGCAGCCAGGACTATACTAGTCCCCCCTACGAGCAGTACTTC. The chain has TRBV4-3 and TRBJ2-7, with D maybe TRBD2 (6 bases). The CDR3 has 16 amino acids. Germline assignment: CDR1 LGHNA and CDR2 YSLEER. V was trimmed by 3 bases and J by 2 bases, leaving 17 bases between them.

V is TRBV7-9 and J is TRBJ2-1; TRBD1 matches at 8 bases. This CDR3 is 17 amino acids long. The trim removed 5 bases at V and 7 bases at J, leaving 16 bases unmatched. Germline assignment: CDR1 SEHNR and CDR2 FQNEAQ (reference sequence). The DNA of the CDR3 is TGTGCCAGCAGCGAGATGGCCCGGACAGGGACGAGGAATGAGCAGTTCTTC. Protein: CASSEMARTGTRNEQFF. The whole variable domain, remainder taken from reference TRBV7-9 and TRBJ2-1, is DTGVSQNPRHKITKRGQNVTFRCDPISEHNRLYWYRQTLGQGPEFLTYFQNEAQLEKSRLLSDRFSAERPKGSFSTLEIQRTEQGDSAMYLCASSEMARTGTRNEQFFGPGTRLTVL.

The chain is built from TRBV28 and TRBJ2-1; maybe TRBD2 (6 bases). Trimming took 6 bases from V and 5 from J, leaving 20 bases between them. Germline V CDR1 and CDR2: MDHEN, SYDVKM. This CDR3 has 16 amino acids. The CDR3 nucleotides read TGTGCCAGCAGCCCCCTGGGGAGCGGAGGGCACAATGAGCAGTTCTTC. Translating gives CASSPLGSGGHNEQFF.

This clonotype was seen ten or more times. The chain employs TRBV12-3 or TRBV12-4 and TRBJ2-2; no reliable D call. The V end lost 7 bases, the J end lost 5 bases, and 17 bases lay between the germline ends. The CDR3 has 15 residues. CDR3 DNA: TGTGCCAGCACCCAGGTGGGCAGGAGTACCGGGGAGCTGTTTTTT. The encoded protein is CASTQVGRSTGELFF.